This TCR beta chain was found in a study of T-cell memory formation after mild COVID-19. The ends were cut back, 6 bases at V and 3 bases at J, with 15 bases in the middle. The CDR3 sequence is 15 residues long. Germline V CDR1 and CDR2: SGHRS, YFSETQ. Notes on this clonotype: Its antigen is as yet unknown.

Study-level results: CD4/CD8 balance characterized clones contracting day 15 to 85, and CD4+ skew characterized later expanders.

MiXCR, run by TCRdb on the 5' RACE reads, gives a single entry per CDR3 protein. Of fewer than 350,000 distinct CDR3 sequences listed, roughly an eighth are singletons. The chain links TRBV5-1 to TRBJ2-2; D not resolved. This TCR was recovered from a man aged 18 to 29 who had mild COVID-19 (a few samples of this study predate the infection). Cell type and time point are not known. Sequences were obtained from PBMCs or a T cell subset sorted from them (not recorded which). In DNA, the CDR3 is TGCGCCAGCACCGTACCCAATCGAGACACCGGGGAGCTGTTTTTT. It encodes CASTVPNRDTGELFF.